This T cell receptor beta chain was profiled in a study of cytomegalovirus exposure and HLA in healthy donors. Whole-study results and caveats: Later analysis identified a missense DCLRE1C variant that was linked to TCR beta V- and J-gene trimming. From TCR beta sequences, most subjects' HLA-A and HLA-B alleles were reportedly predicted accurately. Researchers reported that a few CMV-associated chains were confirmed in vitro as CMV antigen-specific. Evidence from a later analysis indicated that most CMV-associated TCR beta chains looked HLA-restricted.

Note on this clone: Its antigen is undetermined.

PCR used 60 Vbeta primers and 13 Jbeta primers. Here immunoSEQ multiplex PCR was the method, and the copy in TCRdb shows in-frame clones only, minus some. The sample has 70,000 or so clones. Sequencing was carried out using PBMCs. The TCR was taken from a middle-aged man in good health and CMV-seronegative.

The DNA for the CDR3 is TGTGCCAGCAGCGGCCACGGGGGGCAAGAGACCCAGTACTTC. Amino acid sequence: CASSGHGGQETQYF. V is TRBV7-9 and J is TRBJ2-5; 7 bases align to TRBD2. V gave up 5 bases and J gave up 2 bases; unmatched junction bases: 5. CDR3 length: 14 residues. The germline CDR1 and CDR2 sequences are SEHNR and FQNEAQ (reference sequence).